The subject of this entry is one T cell receptor beta chain. Despite likely unrecorded immune exposures, the donors were nominally healthy at the time of sampling. The CDR3 loop spans 14 amino acids. Germline CDR1 reads SSHAT; CDR2 reads FNYEAQ (reference sequence). V gave up 8 bases and J gave up 4 bases; unmatched junction bases: 7. PCR involved 60 Vbeta and 13 Jbeta primers. The repertoire was sequenced with immunoSEQ multiplex PCR; TCRdb's copy has only in-frame clones and lacks some. There are about 98,000 clones in the sample; under 85% occur only once, and 3% to 4% lies in the top ten. The data derive from a study of cytomegalovirus exposure and HLA in healthy donors. Study overall: Among several hundred genotyped donors, approximately 80% fell in the Caucasian-associated ancestry cluster.

The gene calls are TRBV7-7 and TRBJ2-3, with TRBD1 identical over 9 bases. The sequence was obtained from a female donor in good health and CMV-seropositive. Sequencing was carried out using PBMCs. DNA for the CDR3: TGTGCCAGCGCACAGGACAGGGGTGCAGATACGCAGTATTTT. Translating gives CASAQDRGADTQYF.